The 20 T cell receptor beta chains below were found in one sample sequenced in a study of tumor-infiltrating lymphocytes in oesophageal squamous cell carcinoma (dated by TCRdb to 2016 to 2018). The library was obtained by PCR. Sequencing used an Illumina HiSeq 2000. The raw public data were reprocessed by TCRdb itself: fastp quality trimming at Q25, MiXCR clonotype calling, in-frame beta chains only. Every CDR3 protein is listed once, alongside the most common genes and DNA of its rows. Here the sample has some 16,000 distinct CDR3 sequences; roughly 53% occur a single time. Clones ranked in the top ten supply 20% to 25% of the sample. Sequenced material: esophageal tumor tissue. These receptors all come from a male donor with esophageal squamous cell carcinoma.

V is TRBV7-2 and J is TRBJ2-7, with TRBD2 matching 12 bases. The CDR3 consists of 15 residues. V shed 0 bases and J 4 bases; nucleotides not matched to a gene: 1. Germline assignment: CDR1 SGHTA and CDR2 FQGNSA. CDR3 nucleotides: TGTGCCAGCAGCTTAGCTGGGACTAGCGGGTACGAGCAGTACTTC. Translated, it gives CASSLAGTSGYEQYF.

The chain employs TRBV7-2 and TRBJ2-7; D might be TRBD1 or TRBD2, each matching 5 bases. The assigned J gene may be wrong: the sequence end matches TRBJ2-5 better. Per the germline V gene, CDR1 is SGHTA and CDR2 is FQGNSA. The CDR3 loop spans 13 amino acids. The CDR3 region is CASSSGTYGTQYF. As DNA, the CDR3 is TGTGCCAGCAGCTCCGGGACGTATGGGACCCAGTACTTC.

The sample holds a few counts of this clonotype. The J gene is TRBJ2-7, the V gene TRBV7-8, with TRBD2 identical over 7 bases. Trimming cost V 4 bases and J 0 bases; bases outside gene matches: 6. This CDR3 has 15 residues. Per the germline V gene, CDR1 is SGHVS and CDR2 is FQNEAQ. CDR3 nucleotide sequence: TGTGCCAGCAGCTCCGGACTAGGACTCTCCTACGAGCAGTACTTC. This translates into CASSSGLGLSYEQYF.

This chain uses TRBV6-8 with TRBJ2-4; maybe TRBD1 (5 bases). The J call is doubtful: the DNA matches TRBJ2-7 better. The CDR3 loop spans 11 amino acids. The germline V gene encodes CDR1 MNHGY and CDR2 SAAAGT. The CDR3 nucleotides read TGTGCCAGCAGTAGGGGCTACGAGCAGTACTTC. This translates into CASSRGYEQYF.

There are many counts of this clonotype. A much larger clone lies a single base off, so this may be a read error. The gene calls are TRBV10-1 and TRBJ2-3; 7 bases align to TRBD2. Germline V CDR1 and CDR2: WNHNN, SYGVQD (reference sequence). J was trimmed by 14 bases and V by 8 bases; bases with no gene match: 19. This CDR3 has 14 residues. The DNA of the CDR3 is TGCGCCAGCTCTTCAGCGGGATCCACCGGGGAGCTGTATTTT. Translated: CASSSAGSTGELYF.

A few counts support this clonotype. The chain couples TRBV12-3 or TRBV12-4 to TRBJ2-4, with TRBD1 as a possible D gene (6 bases). The CDR3 has 16 amino acids. The ends were cut back, 3 bases at V and 9 bases at J, with 21 bases in the middle. Here the CDR3 reads CASSFHPPRGDSIQYF. CDR3 sequence (DNA): TGTGCCAGCAGTTTCCATCCTCCCAGGGGAGACAGCATTCAGTACTTC.

This chain uses TRBV7-6 with TRBJ2-5; TRBD2 agrees at 7 bases. The germline gives CDR1 SGHVS, CDR2 FNYEAQ. The ends lost 5 bases at V and 0 bases at J; junction bases unmatched: 6. This CDR3 is built from 15 residues. The CDR3 sequence: CASSLIGRDQETQYF. The CDR3 bases are TGTGCCAGCAGCCTTATTGGGAGGGACCAAGAGACCCAGTACTTC.

The chain has TRBV6-5 and TRBJ2-3; either TRBD1 or TRBD2 may fit D (5 bases each). This CDR3 spans 13 amino acids. Germline V gene data show CDR1 as MNHEY and CDR2 as SVGAGI. Trimming left V 5 bases short and J 8 bases short, with 14 bases between. The CDR3 coding sequence is TGTGCCAGCAGTCTCACCGGGGCGGCTACGCAGTATTTT. Translated: CASSLTGAATQYF.

The gene calls are TRBV7-6 and TRBJ2-3; 7 bases map to TRBD1. From germline, CDR1 is SGHVS and CDR2 FNYEAQ. The CDR3 has 16 amino acids. V was clipped by 0 bases and J by 0 bases; unmatched bases: 3. CDR3 bases: TGTGCCAGCAGCTTAGCGGGGACAGAAAGCACAGATACGCAGTATTTT. It specifies CASSLAGTESTDTQYF.

As for this clonotype: No DNA is shown, since the ends of the CDR3 on it are uncertain; the CDR3 is the one TCRdb lists. The chain combines TRBV7-3 with TRBJ2-2; the table's D call of TRBD2 was not tested on the DNA. CDR1 is SGHTA, CDR2 FQGTGA, per germline. The CDR3 sequence runs 22 residues, both termini included. The CDR3 reads CASSPGLANEQFFGPGTGELFF.

The chain links TRBV7-2 to TRBJ1-1, with D uncertain. Per the germline V gene, CDR1 is SGHTA and CDR2 is FQGNSA. This CDR3 has 14 residues. The V gene lost 1 base and the J gene lost 0 bases, with 6 bases spanning the gap. DNA for the CDR3: TGTGCCAGCAGCTTAGGCAACCTGAACACTGAAGCTTTCTTT. As protein: CASSLGNLNTEAFF.

This clonotype is termed medium-sized. The chain recombines TRBV28 with TRBJ1-1; the D gene is possibly TRBD1 (6 bases). Trimming removed 5 bases at V and 10 bases at J, with 14 bases between. CDR3 length equals 12 residues. Germline loops: CDR1 MDHEN, CDR2 SYDVKM. The CDR3 coding sequence is TGTGCCAGCAGTCGTACAGGGTTTGTAGCTTTCTTT. Residues: CASSRTGFVAFF.

The genes are TRBV19 and TRBJ2-3; 10 positions agree with TRBD1. The V gene's germline CDR1 is LNHDA and CDR2 SQIVND (reference sequence). The CDR3 has 16 residues. J lost 1 base, V lost 4 bases, and 5 bases had no gene match. Written as DNA, the CDR3 is TGTGCCAGTAGTAGTTCCGGGACAGGGGGCACAGATACGCAGTATTTT. This encodes CASSSSGTGGTDTQYF.

This clonotype is large. The chain joins TRBV11-2 to TRBJ2-3; TRBD2 aligns across 9 bases. CDR1 is SGHAT, CDR2 FQNNGV, per germline. V lost 3 bases and J lost 4; bases outside the gene matches: 11. This CDR3 region has 17 residues. CDR3 nucleotides: TGTGCCAGCAGCTTCCGTGGCGGGAGGGGGAACGCAGATACGCAGTATTTT. This encodes CASSFRGGRGNADTQYF.

V usage is TRBV7-9 and J usage is TRBJ1-6; D unclear. The ends were cut back, 0 bases at V and 6 bases at J, with 6 bases in the middle. Germline CDR1 reads SEHNR; CDR2 reads FQNEAQ (reference sequence). The CDR3 loop spans 14 amino acids. The CDR3: CASSLAGGNSPLHF. The CDR3, as DNA: TGTGCCAGCAGCTTAGCGGGTGGTAATTCACCCCTCCACTTT.

This clonotype was detected ten times or more. This may be a read error, as it is one base from a much larger clone. The chain has TRBV2 and TRBJ2-5; D might be TRBD2 (6 bases). The CDR3 totals 11 residues. Between the trimmed V and J ends, which lost 10 bases and 12 bases, there was a span of 18 bases. Germline V CDR1 and CDR2: SNHLY, FYNNEI. Here the CDR3 DNA reads TGTGCCACCTCCGAGGAGGGGCGTAAGTACTTC. Amino acids: CATSEEGRKYF.

In this sample, this clonotype turned up a few times. Here the CDR3 omits its conserved ending phenylalanine or tryptophan, so a read error is the likely source. No DNA is shown, since the ends of the CDR3 on it are uncertain; the CDR3 is the one TCRdb lists. The CDR3 sequence is CASSFGANYGYTFGS. The V gene is TRBV7-9, the J gene TRBJ2-1; TRBD1 was called by the table and not checked on the DNA. Germline-derived CDR1 and CDR2 are SEHNR and FQNEAQ (reference sequence). The CDR3 extends over 15 residues, inclusive of both ends.

With respect to this clonotype: As the CDR3 is not closed by the conserved phenylalanine or tryptophan, this likely results from a read error. Because the CDR3's place on the DNA is in doubt, the DNA is left out and the CDR3 is given as listed by TCRdb. The V and J genes are TRBV7-2 and TRBJ2-5. The CDR3 has 15 amino acids, counting both end residues. Per the germline V gene, CDR1 is SGHTA and CDR2 is FQGNSA. The CDR3 sequence: CASSLAVGYEQYFGN.

The V and J genes are TRBV7-8 and TRBJ2-5; 10 nucleotides align to TRBD2. The CDR3 contains 16 residues. CDR1 is SGHVS, CDR2 FQNEAQ, per germline. Germline trimming cut 5 bases from V and 11 bases from J; bases unmatched to any gene: 17. In DNA, the CDR3 is TGTGCCAGCAGCCACCCCGGACTAGCGGTCTACAATGAGCAGTACTTC. Translation: CASSHPGLAVYNEQYF.

V and J are TRBV7-8 and TRBJ2-1; D is possibly TRBD1 (6 bases). The end of the DNA fits TRBJ2-7 better, so the J call may be wrong. Per the germline V gene, CDR1 is SGHVS and CDR2 is FQNEAQ. This CDR3 is built from 13 residues. The CDR3 protein is CASSSRDKYEQYF. For the CDR3, the DNA is TGTGCCAGCAGCTCCCGGGACAAATACGAGCAGTACTTC.